These 13 T cell receptor beta chains came from one sample sequenced in a study of Ad26.COV2.S vaccination and SARS-CoV-2 variants. Clones were sequenced by immunoSEQ multiplex PCR, and TCRdb holds only the in-frame ones, with some missing. The sample contains 440,000 or so clones, about nine tenths of which appear only once. Treatment specified: roughly 18 received Ad26.COV2.S at low or high dose, single or two shots; about 5 received placebo; per-sample allocation not given. Sampling happened 63 days after the first vaccine or placebo injection. Sample: peripheral blood, taken in a trial of Ad26.COV2.S vaccine versus placebo. These receptors were taken from a person between 18 and 65 years old who received the Ad26.COV2.S COVID-19 vaccine or a placebo.

This clone is a singleton in its sample. V gene TRBV4-2 combines with J gene TRBJ1-1, with 7 bases that match TRBD1. V was pared by 4 bases and J by 1 base, with 6 bases of the junction left unmatched. The CDR3 consists of 15 residues. Germline V CDR1 and CDR2: LGHNA, YNFKEQ. The CDR3 DNA sequence: TGTGCCAGCAGCCCGAAGGGGGACAGGAACACTGAAGCTTTCTTT. Translation: CASSPKGDRNTEAFF.

The chain carries TRBV6-2 or TRBV6-3 and TRBJ2-7; 7 positions match TRBD1. Germline trimming cut 6 bases from V and 5 bases from J; bases unmatched to any gene: 13. Germline loops: CDR1 MNHEY, CDR2 SVGEGT. The CDR3 covers 15 residues. The CDR3 bases are TGTGCCAGCAGACCTGACGACAGGGTTCTCCACGAGCAGTACTTC. It encodes CASRPDDRVLHEQYF.

The genes are TRBV29-1 and TRBJ2-4; D is undetermined. This CDR3 region has 13 residues. Germline-derived CDR1 and CDR2 are SQVTM and ANQGSEA. Trimming pared 6 bases from V and 5 bases from J, leaving 14 bases between. The CDR3 sequence is CSVPGVPENIQYF. The CDR3 DNA follows: TGCAGCGTGCCCGGCGTTCCGGAAAACATTCAGTACTTC.

This chain links TRBV6-5 with TRBJ1-6; possibly TRBD1 for D (6 bases). CDR3 length: 15 residues. The germline V and J ends were trimmed by 8 bases and 7 bases, with 18 bases remaining between them. Germline values: CDR1 MNHEY, CDR2 SVGAGI. The CDR3 sequence is CASAGQPSGNSPLHF. Written as DNA, the CDR3 is TGTGCCAGCGCCGGACAGCCATCGGGAAATTCACCCCTCCACTTT.

V gene TRBV19 combines with J gene TRBJ2-2; no clear D gene. Germline CDR1 reads LNHDA; CDR2 reads SQIVND (reference sequence). The CDR3 length is 12 residues. V was pared by 9 bases and J by 0 bases, with 5 bases between. CDR3 protein: CASLTNTGELFF. The CDR3 DNA sequence: TGTGCCAGCCTGACGAACACCGGGGAGCTGTTTTTT.

The CDR3 sequence is CASYTGAPYGYTF. In nucleotides, the CDR3 is TGTGCCAGTTACACAGGGGCACCCTATGGCTACACCTTC. The chain combines TRBV6-5 with TRBJ1-2; 7 positions agree with TRBD1. The CDR3 runs 13 residues. V trimming: 9 bases; J trimming: 4 bases; junction bases outside the gene matches: 8. The V gene's germline CDR1 is MNHEY and CDR2 SVGAGI.

The chain employs TRBV28 and TRBJ2-7; D remains unclear. CDR1 MDHEN and CDR2 SYDVKM come from the germline V gene. Trimming left V 5 bases short and J 3 bases short, with 14 bases between. The CDR3 is 14 amino acids. CDR3 DNA sequence: TGTGCCAGCAGTCCCGAAACTTGGGTCTACGAGCAGTACTTC. Protein: CASSPETWVYEQYF.

V usage is TRBV6-2 or TRBV6-3 and J usage is TRBJ1-5, with a possible D match to TRBD1 (5 bases). The CDR3 covers 14 residues. Trimming left V 6 bases short and J 1 base short, with 10 bases between. Germline CDR1 and CDR2: MNHEY and SVGEGT. CDR3 DNA sequence: TGTGCCAGCAGCTCCGACAGCAGCAATCAGCCCCAGCATTTT. Translating it yields CASSSDSSNQPQHF.

The chain employs TRBV28 and TRBJ2-7; TRBD1 aligns across 8 bases. With V trimmed by 6 bases and J by 2 bases, 3 bases remained unmatched. The germline gives CDR1 MDHEN, CDR2 SYDVKM. CDR3 length: 13 residues. CDR3 nucleotide sequence: TGTGCCAGCAGCGGACAGGGCCCCTACGAGCAGTACTTC. Its translation: CASSGQGPYEQYF.

This chain connects TRBV5-1 to TRBJ2-3, with a weak D call TRBD2 (6 bases). CDR3 size: 15 residues. Germline CDR1 reads SGHRS; CDR2 reads YFSETQ. Trimming shortened V by 4 bases and J by 4 bases, and 16 bases separated the two germline ends. CDR3 sequence: CASSPSGSLPDTQYF. The CDR3 DNA is TGCGCCAGCAGCCCCAGCGGGTCCCTTCCAGATACGCAGTATTTT.

The CDR3 is CASSFKGIITDTQYF. CDR3 DNA: TGTGCCAGCAGCTTTAAGGGTATAATTACAGATACGCAGTATTTT. The V gene is TRBV5-4, the J gene TRBJ2-3; D is ambiguous. This CDR3 has 15 amino acids. Trimming removed 2 bases at V and 3 bases at J, with 13 bases between. The germline V gene encodes CDR1 SGHNT and CDR2 YYREEE (reference sequence). The whole variable domain, filled in from reference TRBV5-4 and TRBJ2-3, reads ETGVTQSPTHLIKTRGQQVTLRCSSQSGHNTVSWYQQALGQGPQFIFQYYREEENGRGNFPPRFSGLQFPNYSSELNVNALELDDSALYLCASSFKGIITDTQYFGPGTRLTVL.

The CDR3 bases are TGTGCCTGGAAGGCTAGCGGGGGCCTCAACACCGGGGAGCTGTTTTTT. Protein product: CAWKASGGLNTGELFF. The rearrangement joins TRBV30 to TRBJ2-2; 10 nucleotides align to TRBD2. The junction had 7 bases not matched to a gene; V was cut back by 4 bases and J by 2 bases. This CDR3 is 16 amino acids long. Germline V gives CDR1 GTSNPN, CDR2 SVGIG (reference sequence).

The table lists this clone with a count of one. The chain couples TRBV19 to TRBJ1-1, with D tentatively TRBD1 (5 bases). V was trimmed by 5 bases and J by 1 base, leaving 11 bases between them. The CDR3 spans 14 residues. The germline CDR1 and CDR2 sequences are LNHDA and SQIVND (reference sequence). The CDR3 coding sequence is TGTGCCAGTAGTTCAGGAGGACAGAACACTGAAGCTTTCTTT. Encoded protein: CASSSGGQNTEAFF.